The clone carrying this T cell receptor beta chain turned up a few times. The antigen remains undetermined. This entry belongs to a study of T-cell memory formation after mild COVID-19. Findings and limits, study-wide: Clones that got smaller from day 15 to 85 had even CD4/CD8, while clones growing later tipped toward CD4+. Among CD4+ contracting clones, most were CM and EM, and CD8+ ones EMRA. Pre-infection memory already had some responding clones, implying cross-reactive memory joined.

Looked up from germline, CDR1 is MNHEY and CDR2 is SMNVEV (reference sequence). This CDR3 comprises 17 residues. J was trimmed by 2 bases and V by 6 bases; bases with no gene match: 14. With constant-segment primers, 5'RACE yielded cDNA libraries of TCR alpha and TCR beta that carried sample barcodes and UMIs. TCRdb re-derived calls from the 5' RACE reads in MiXCR, one entry per CDR3 protein. The sample yields 150,000 to 200,000 distinct CDR3 sequences, 16% seen once. The sequencing input was PBMCs or a T cell subset sorted from them (not recorded which). The chain couples TRBV27 to TRBJ1-1, with 8 bases that match TRBD1. The source of this sequence is an adult woman who had mild COVID-19 (a few samples of this study predate the infection). Cell type and time point are not known. The chain's CDR3 is CASSRINRGGLNTEAFF. As DNA, the CDR3 is TGTGCCAGCAGCAGAATTAACAGGGGGGGGCTTAACACTGAAGCTTTCTTT.